These T cell receptor beta chains were read from a single sample in a study of early T cells in non-severe SARS-CoV-2 infection. TCRdb re-analysed the 5' RACE reads in MiXCR, keeping a single row per CDR3 protein. The sample carries over 45,000 distinct CDR3 sequences, roughly 16% recorded once. The sample consisted of whole blood, taken at baseline. The receptors were gathered from an adult who was a healthcare worker with PCR-confirmed SARS-CoV-2 infection or an uninfected control (not recorded which). CDR3s include the opening cysteine and the closing phenylalanine or tryptophan. A D gene is named only where the DNA matches it firmly. Expanded clones are given a class, and other clones once, few, many or no size at all.

clone size	J gene	D gene	V gene	CDR3 protein	CDR3 DNA
NA	TRBJ1-5	NA	TRBV5-6	CASSQTGNQPQHF	TGTGCCAGCAGCCAAACAGGCAATCAGCCCCAGCATTTT
many	TRBJ2-7	NA	TRBV4-1	CASSQEMPLDEQYF	TGCGCCAGCAGCCAAGAAATGCCGCTGGACGAGCAGTACTTC
NA	TRBJ2-1	TRBD2	TRBV5-4	CASGGLLAGDEQFF	TGTGCCAGCGGAGGATTACTAGCGGGAGATGAGCAGTTCTTC
many	TRBJ2-3	NA	TRBV7-9	CASSLSDTQYF	TGTGCCAGCAGCTTAAGCGATACGCAGTATTTT
few	TRBJ2-5	NA	TRBV27	CASKKQETQYF	TGTGCCAGCAAAAAACAAGAGACCCAGTACTTC
few	TRBJ2-7	TRBD2	TRBV5-5	CASSRGTSGGRSSYEQYF	TGTGCCAGCAGCCGCGGGACTAGCGGGGGCCGTAGCTCCTACGAGCAGTACTTC
once	TRBJ2-5	NA	TRBV20-1	CSAKQAETQYF	TGCAGTGCTAAACAGGCAGAGACCCAGTACTTC
NA	TRBJ2-7	NA	TRBV19	CASMSGGAGYEQYF	TGTGCCAGTATGTCCGGAGGGGCTGGCTACGAGCAGTACTTC
NA	TRBJ2-7	NA	TRBV4-1	CASSQDVLGGEQYF	TGCGCCAGCAGCCAAGATGTTCTAGGGGGGGAGCAGTACTTC
many	TRBJ2-7	NA	TRBV4-1	CASSPWVGSGYEQYF	TGCGCCAGCAGCCCATGGGTCGGGAGCGGCTACGAGCAGTACTTC
NA	TRBJ1-6	NA	TRBV2	CASSRDTAGSPLHF	TGTGCCAGCAGTCGGGACACGGCGGGGTCACCCCTCCACTTT
NA	TRBJ2-7	NA	TRBV7-9	CASSPRGFEQYF	TGTGCCAGCAGCCCCCGCGGCTTTGAGCAGTACTTC
NA	TRBJ1-2	TRBD1	TRBV9	CASSPGTGGNPNYGYTF	TGTGCCAGCAGCCCCGGGACAGGGGGCAATCCTAACTATGGCTACACCTTC
NA	TRBJ2-3	NA	TRBV7-2	CASSEDGLGTDTQYF	TGTGCCAGCAGCGAAGACGGACTGGGCACAGATACGCAGTATTTT
NA	TRBJ1-1	TRBD1	TRBV6-1	CASSLGQGRAEAFF	TGTGCCAGCAGCCTTGGACAGGGGCGGGCGGAAGCTTTCTTT
NA	TRBJ2-5	NA	TRBV5-1	CASSLAGGPLQTQYF	TGCGCCAGCAGCTTGGCCGGGGGACCTCTTCAGACCCAGTACTTC
NA	TRBJ2-3	TRBD2	TRBV27	CASTALAASTDTQYF	TGTGCCAGCACCGCGCTAGCGGCTAGCACAGATACGCAGTATTTT
NA	TRBJ1-2	NA	TRBV12-3/TRBV12-4	CANNGLGGYTF	TGTGCCAACAACGGACTGGGGGGCTACACCTTC
many	TRBJ1-2	NA	TRBV29-1	CSVGGTGQSRGYTF	TGCAGCGTTGGGGGAACTGGACAGTCTCGAGGCTACACCTTC
NA	TRBJ2-5	NA	TRBV20-1	CSARDRIGTVGIQETQYF	TGCAGTGCTAGAGATAGGATAGGGACGGTGGGGATACAAGAGACCCAGTACTTC
many	TRBJ2-3	NA	TRBV20-1	CSARDGAGPYPHTQYF	TGCAGTGCTAGAGATGGGGCGGGACCTTACCCCCATACGCAGTATTTT
NA	TRBJ2-2	NA	TRBV2	CASSEDLPGLPSGELFF	TGTGCCAGCAGTGAAGACCTACCGGGACTCCCCTCCGGGGAGCTGTTTTTT
few	TRBJ2-5	TRBD1	TRBV20-1	CSARNPQGQGETQYF	TGCAGTGCGAGGAATCCTCAGGGACAGGGAGAGACCCAGTACTTC
few	TRBJ2-7	TRBD2	TRBV28	CASNLAGGPGEQYF	TGTGCCAGCAACCTAGCGGGAGGGCCGGGCGAGCAGTACTTC
few	TRBJ1-2	NA	TRBV12-3/TRBV12-4	CASRPGIRSYGYTF	TGTGCCAGCCGCCCAGGAATTCGGTCCTATGGCTACACCTTC
NA	TRBJ2-7	TRBD2	TRBV5-1	CASSMLTSGSYEQYF	TGCGCCAGCAGCATGCTGACTAGCGGATCCTACGAGCAGTACTTC
few	TRBJ2-2	NA	TRBV10-2	CASRFGTGELFF	TGCGCCAGCAGATTCGGGACCGGGGAGCTGTTTTTT
NA	TRBJ2-4	NA	TRBV20-1	CSARDQENIQYF	TGCAGTGCTAGGGACCAAGAAAACATTCAGTACTTC
NA	TRBJ2-1	NA	TRBV3-1	CASSQDPGEYNEQFF	TGTGCCAGCAGCCAAGACCCTGGGGAGTACAATGAGCAGTTCTTC
few	TRBJ2-7	NA	TRBV11-2	CASSHAREQYF	TGTGCCAGCAGTCACGCACGGGAGCAGTACTTC
many	TRBJ2-2	TRBD1	TRBV2	CASQQGGTGELFF	TGTGCCAGCCAACAGGGGGGCACCGGGGAGCTGTTTTTT
NA	TRBJ2-2	NA	TRBV11-3	CASRGNGELFF	TGTGCCAGCCGAGGGAACGGGGAGCTGTTTTTT
NA	TRBJ2-3	TRBD2	TRBV6-2/TRBV6-3	CASSFSGINTDTQYF	TGTGCCAGCAGTTTTAGCGGGATAAACACAGATACGCAGTATTTT
many	TRBJ2-7	NA	TRBV30	CAWSDSIRGYF	TGTGCCTGGAGTGACAGCATACGAGGGTACTTC
NA	TRBJ2-3	NA	TRBV11-2	CASSLGQSDTQYF	TGTGCCAGCAGCTTAGGCCAGTCAGATACGCAGTATTTT
many	TRBJ1-2	NA	TRBV6-2/TRBV6-3	CASSQDANYGYTF	TGTGCCAGCAGTCAGGACGCTAACTATGGCTACACCTTC
few	TRBJ2-1	TRBD2	TRBV12-3/TRBV12-4	CASSLVTSGINEQFF	TGTGCCAGCAGTTTAGTCACTAGCGGGATCAATGAGCAGTTCTTC
NA	TRBJ1-1	NA	TRBV20-1	CSASEGTNTEAFF	TGCAGTGCCTCAGAGGGAACGAACACTGAAGCTTTCTTT
few	TRBJ2-3	NA	TRBV6-2/TRBV6-3	CASSPIGLTTDTQYF	TGTGCCAGCAGTCCAATCGGACTCACCACAGATACGCAGTATTTT
few	TRBJ2-3	TRBD2	TRBV7-2	CASSSRAGGPDTQYF	TGTGCCAGCAGCTCTAGAGCGGGAGGGCCTGATACGCAGTATTTT
many	TRBJ2-1	TRBD2	TRBV3-1	CASRGTSGDNEQFF	TGTGCCAGCCGCGGGACTAGCGGGGACAATGAGCAGTTCTTC
medium-sized	TRBJ2-7	NA	TRBV15	CATSSSPPPYEQYF	TGTGCCACCAGCAGTTCCCCTCCTCCGTACGAGCAGTACTTC
NA	TRBJ2-1	TRBD1	TRBV10-3	CAISQNLGTGGRNEQFF	TGTGCCATCAGCCAGAACTTGGGGACAGGGGGCAGGAATGAGCAGTTCTTC
few	TRBJ2-7	NA	TRBV4-1	CASSQDGGYEQYF	TGCGCCAGCAGCCAAGATGGGGGGTACGAGCAGTACTTC
few	TRBJ2-6	NA	TRBV12-3/TRBV12-4	CASSLFPGTGANVLTF	TGTGCCAGCAGTTTATTTCCAGGAACTGGGGCCAACGTCCTGACTTTC
NA	TRBJ2-1	TRBD2	TRBV5-1	CASSLPASGRMTYNEQFF	TGCGCCAGCAGCTTGCCAGCCAGCGGGAGAATGACCTACAATGAGCAGTTCTTC
NA	TRBJ2-5	NA	TRBV3-1	CASSPPTSRETQYF	TGTGCCAGCAGCCCACCAACTAGCCGCGAGACCCAGTACTTC
few	TRBJ1-2	TRBD1	TRBV4-2	CASSITPGQTLYGYTF	TGTGCCAGCAGTATAACTCCGGGACAGACCCTCTATGGCTACACCTTC
few	TRBJ2-5	TRBD1	TRBV5-1	CASSSRTGVEETQYF	TGCGCCAGCAGCTCGAGGACAGGGGTAGAAGAGACCCAGTACTTC
NA	TRBJ2-1	TRBD2	TRBV29-1	CSVEGLAGGSSYNEQFF	TGCAGCGTTGAAGGACTAGCGGGGGGTTCCTCCTACAATGAGCAGTTCTTC
NA	TRBJ2-1	TRBD2	TRBV7-6	CASSFSFLGLDRNEQFF	TGTGCCAGCAGCTTCAGTTTCCTGGGACTAGATCGCAATGAGCAGTTCTTC
many	TRBJ2-5	NA	TRBV6-6	CASSFNPGETQYF	TGTGCCAGCAGTTTCAACCCCGGGGAGACCCAGTACTTC
many	TRBJ2-1	NA	TRBV4-1	CASSQDSYNEQFF	TGCGCCAGCAGCCAAGACAGCTACAATGAGCAGTTCTTC